Each of the 13 T cell receptor beta chains below was sequenced from the same sample in a study of T cells expressing NK-cell markers. Reprocessing the 5' RACE reads, TCRdb reports a single entry for every CDR3 protein and omits DNA. The sample table includes about 460,000 distinct CDR3 sequences. The sequenced sample consisted of blood T cells: a sorted CD56 or NKG2C T cell subset, CD4+ or CD8+ T cells, or bulk PBMC T cells (not recorded which). These TCRs come from a woman in her fifties or sixties in good health.

V and J are TRBV4-2 and TRBJ2-7; TCRdb selects TRBD2, and the lack of DNA leaves this call unchecked. The CDR3 consists of 15 residues. CDR1 is LGHNA and CDR2 is YNFKEQ in the germline V gene. CDR3 protein: CASSFEGLAGAEQYF.

The chain combines TRBV12-3 or TRBV12-4 with TRBJ1-1; there is no DNA to check the TCRdb D call of TRBD1. This CDR3 has 14 amino acids. The CDR3 reads CASSFSGGGTEAFF.

The genes are TRBV6-4 and TRBJ2-1; TCRdb lists TRBD2, though no DNA is available to test this call. The V gene's germline CDR1 is MRHNA and CDR2 SNTAGT. The CDR3 is 15 amino acids. CDR3 region: CASSGGLGGGNEQFF.

The chain carries TRBV20-1 and TRBJ2-1; the TRBD1 assignment by TCRdb is unverifiable without DNA. This CDR3 has 15 residues. Germline-derived CDR1 and CDR2 are DFQATT and SNEGSKA (reference sequence). CDR3 loop: CSASAGAGPLNEQFF.

The J gene is TRBJ2-2, the V gene TRBV28; lacking DNA, the TRBD1 call made by TCRdb goes unchecked. The CDR3 sequence is 14 residues long. Germline CDR1 reads MDHEN; CDR2 reads SYDVKM. The CDR3 is CATAPGYDTGELFF.

The rearrangement uses TRBV19 and TRBJ2-4; TCRdb's D call of TRBD1 is untestable without DNA. This CDR3 contains 14 residues. Germline V gene data show CDR1 as LNHDA and CDR2 as SQIVND (reference sequence). CDR3 residues: CASTNQGGETFQYF.

This chain joins TRBV11-2 and TRBJ1-4; TCRdb's D gene call, TRBD1, goes unchecked for lack of DNA. The CDR3 runs to 16 residues. Germline V gives CDR1 SGHAT, CDR2 FQNNGV. CDR3 region: CASSRRVRDTNEKLFF.

This rearrangement joins TRBV14 to TRBJ1-3. The CDR3 is made up of 19 amino acids. The germline gives CDR1 SGHDN, CDR2 FVKESK. CDR3 in amino acids: CASSQVTPVGRRTANTIYF. Supplemented by reference TRBV14 and TRBJ1-3, the full variable domain reads EAGVTQFPSHSVIEKGQTVTLRCDPISGHDNLYWYRRVMGKEIKFLLHFVKESKQDESGMPNNRFLAERTGGTYSTLKVQPAELEDSGVYFCASSQVTPVGRRTANTIYFGEGSWLTVV.

The V gene is TRBV29-1, the J gene TRBJ1-1; the TCRdb call, TRBD1, lacks DNA for checking. The CDR3 length is 14 residues. The germline V gene encodes CDR1 SQVTM and CDR2 ANQGSEA. The CDR3 reads CSVGVGAGYAEAFF.

This sequence joins TRBV12-3 or TRBV12-4 and TRBJ1-2; without DNA, the TCRdb call of TRBD1 cannot be checked. The CDR3 is 14 residues long. The CDR3 region is CASSYLGAGNGYTF.

This chain joins TRBV14 and TRBJ2-1; TCRdb selects TRBD2, and the lack of DNA leaves this call unchecked. From germline, CDR1 is SGHDN and CDR2 FVKESK. The CDR3 loop spans 15 amino acids. CDR3 in amino acids: CASSLGLAGRDEQFF.

The V call is TRBV19, the J call TRBJ2-6; the D call from TCRdb, TRBD1, cannot be confirmed without DNA. This CDR3 spans 17 amino acids. CDR1 and CDR2 (germline): LNHDA, SQIVND (reference sequence). The CDR3: CASSIKGGKAGANVLTF.

The chain carries TRBV6-1 and TRBJ1-5; TCRdb gives TRBD1 as the D gene, but with no DNA this cannot be confirmed. CDR1 and CDR2 from the germline V gene are MNHNS and SASEGT. The CDR3 spans 15 residues. CDR3 sequence reads: CASLTPGTGKEPQHF.